The sequence of this TCR beta chain was determined in a study of Ad26.COV2.S vaccination and SARS-CoV-2 variants. The overall study: The donor was enrolled in the Ad26.COV2.S arm of the COV1001 trial. Whole-study results and caveats: With respect to non-spike TCR breadth, vaccine and placebo recipients were similar. Total T cell responses may have been underestimated by the TCR breadth and depth analyses.

Treatment given: approximately 18 received Ad26.COV2.S at low or high dose, single or two shots; several received placebo; per-sample allocation not given. Day 63 after the first vaccine or placebo injection was the time point for sampling. The germline gives CDR1 MNHEY, CDR2 SVGEGT. V was clipped by 2 bases and J by 4 bases; unmatched bases: 11. The CDR3 consists of 19 residues. Of note for this clone: As yet, its antigen is unknown.

This table comes from immunoSEQ multiplex PCR, and its TCRdb copy is limited to in-frame clones, with some not included. The sample has approximately 240,000 clones; more than 75% are singletons. This sequence was found in a person between 18 and 65 years old who received the Ad26.COV2.S COVID-19 vaccine or a placebo. The chain links TRBV6-2 or TRBV6-3 to TRBJ2-2, with 12 bases identical to TRBD2. The source material was peripheral blood, sampled in a trial of Ad26.COV2.S vaccine versus placebo. CDR3 sequence: CASSYVASGGASVTGELFF. In nucleotides, the CDR3 is TGTGCCAGCAGTTACGTCGCTAGCGGGGGGGCATCGGTCACCGGGGAGCTGTTTTTT.